The 27 T cell receptor beta chains reported below all come from one sample, sequenced in a study of glioma-infiltrating T cells after dendritic cell vaccination. This table comes from immunoSEQ multiplex PCR, and its TCRdb copy is limited to in-frame clones, with some not included. The table has roughly 98,000 clones, approximately 90% seen once. The sequences come from blood, collected before dendritic cell vaccination. These receptors all stem from a human donor with glioblastoma.

This clone was seen a single time. V and J are TRBV9 and TRBJ2-7, with TRBD1 matching 7 bases. This CDR3 contains 17 residues. Trimming took 0 bases from V and 2 from J; bases not matched to a gene: 11. Looked up from germline, CDR1 is SGDLS and CDR2 is YYNGEE. The CDR3 protein is CASSVDPLTTGPYEQYF. CDR3 nucleotides: TGTGCCAGCAGCGTAGACCCGCTTACGACAGGGCCCTACGAGCAGTACTTC.

This clone was observed a few times. This chain joins TRBV29-1 and TRBJ2-7; the D gene is possibly TRBD2 (7 bases). The germline V gene has CDR1 SQVTM and CDR2 ANQGSEA. The V end lost 3 bases, the J end lost 7 bases, and 28 bases lay between the germline ends. CDR3 length: 17 residues. Here the CDR3 DNA reads TGCAGCGTTGATACAGGGATCCGGGAGGCGGGAGTGCTTGAGCAGTACTTC. Translated: CSVDTGIREAGVLEQYF.

The chain joins TRBV5-1 to TRBJ1-4; 12 bases fit TRBD1. This CDR3 contains 17 residues. The germline V gene has CDR1 SGHRS and CDR2 YFSETQ. V trimming: 4 bases; J trimming: 5 bases; junction bases outside the gene matches: 9. The CDR3 spells CASSLGTGGASNEKLFF. In nucleotides, the CDR3 is TGCGCCAGCAGCCTAGGGACAGGGGGCGCATCGAATGAAAAACTGTTTTTT. The whole variable domain, filled in from reference TRBV5-1 and TRBJ1-4, reads KAGVTQTPRYLIKTRGQQVTLSCSPISGHRSVSWYQQTPGQGLQFLFEYFSETQRNKGNFPGRFSGRQFSNSRSEMNVSTLELGDSALYLCASSLGTGGASNEKLFFGSGTQLSVL.

The genes are TRBV15 and TRBJ2-1, with D possibly TRBD1 on 7 matching bases. V lost 4 bases and J lost 5, with 18 bases in between. CDR1 LNHNV and CDR2 YYDKDF come from the germline V gene (reference sequence). The CDR3 is made up of 16 amino acids. In DNA form, the CDR3 reads TGTGCCACCAGCATCCCCGACAGGGAGGTTAACAATGAGCAGTTCTTC. This translates into CATSIPDREVNNEQFF.

This chain joins TRBV15 and TRBJ1-4; D not certain. The CDR3 length is 14 residues. Trimming removed 5 bases at V and 0 bases at J, with 7 bases between. Germline V lookup: CDR1 LNHNV, CDR2 YYDKDF (reference sequence). The CDR3 protein is CATSWGATNEKLFF. CDR3 DNA: TGTGCCACCAGCTGGGGAGCAACTAATGAAAAACTGTTTTTT.

The CDR3, as DNA: TGTGCCAGCAGATATGTAGCGTCAGGGGCAGATACGCAGTATTTT. The encoded protein is CASRYVASGADTQYF. The chain is built from TRBV7-2 and TRBJ2-3; a possible D gene is TRBD1 (6 bases). Trimming removed 6 bases at V and 4 bases at J, with 17 bases between. The CDR3 is made up of 15 amino acids. CDR1 is SGHTA and CDR2 is FQGNSA in the germline V gene. Using reference TRBV7-2 and TRBJ2-3 for the parts outside the CDR3, the full variable domain is GAGVSQSPSNKVTEKGKDVELRCDPISGHTALYWYRQSLGQGLEFLIYFQGNSAPDKSGLPSDRFSAERTGGSVSTLTIQRTQQEDSAVYLCASRYVASGADTQYFGPGTRLTVL.

CDR3 sequence: CASSSPYYSYNEQFF. CDR3 nucleotide sequence: TGTGCCAGCAGCTCCCCCTATTACTCCTACAATGAGCAGTTCTTC. The rearrangement uses TRBV7-6 and TRBJ2-1; D is ambiguous. The CDR3 consists of 15 residues. The germline V gene encodes CDR1 SGHVS and CDR2 FNYEAQ. Trimming removed 4 bases from V and 0 bases from J, with 10 bases in between.

The chain carries TRBV5-1 and TRBJ1-3, with D possibly being TRBD1 (5 bases). CDR1 and CDR2 from the germline V gene are SGHRS and YFSETQ. The CDR3 totals 15 residues. V shed 0 bases and J shed 2 bases, with 9 bases lying between them. The CDR3 DNA reads as TGCGCCAGCAGCTTGGGTCAGGGCACTGGAAACACCATATATTTT. Translation gives CASSLGQGTGNTIYF. Combining the CDR3 with reference TRBV5-1 and TRBJ1-3 gives the whole variable domain KAGVTQTPRYLIKTRGQQVTLSCSPISGHRSVSWYQQTPGQGLQFLFEYFSETQRNKGNFPGRFSGRQFSNSRSEMNVSTLELGDSALYLCASSLGQGTGNTIYFGEGSWLTVV.

This chain links TRBV6-5 with TRBJ2-1, with a possible D match to TRBD1 (6 bases). The CDR3 is 15 residues long. V was trimmed by 0 bases and J by 3 bases, leaving 9 bases between them. CDR1 MNHEY and CDR2 SVGAGI come from the germline V gene. Here the CDR3 reads CASSYSGQNYNEQFF. CDR3 coding DNA: TGTGCCAGCAGTTACTCCGGACAGAACTACAATGAGCAGTTCTTC.

This clone came up a few times. V usage is TRBV19 and J usage is TRBJ1-3; D gene uncertain. Trimming cost V 2 bases and J 4 bases, with 9 bases left between them. CDR1 and CDR2 (germline): LNHDA, SQIVND (reference sequence). This CDR3 spans 14 amino acids. CDR3 nucleotide sequence: TGTGCCAGTAGTATAAGCGGCGGGGGAAACACCATATATTTT. It yields the protein CASSISGGGNTIYF.

This clone was counted only a few times. This chain links TRBV27 with TRBJ2-7, with 9 bases aligning to TRBD1. Trimming at V came to 4 bases and at J to 0 bases, leaving 10 bases not matched to a gene. The CDR3 has 17 amino acids. The V gene's germline CDR1 is MNHEY and CDR2 SMNVEV (reference sequence). CDR3 protein: CASSSLGTGRFSYEQYF. The DNA of the CDR3 is TGTGCCAGCAGTTCCCTCGGGACAGGGAGATTCTCCTACGAGCAGTACTTC.

This clone has just a few counts. The gene calls are TRBV2 and TRBJ1-3; TRBD1 might be the D (6 bases). Germline CDR1 is SNHLY and CDR2 is FYNNEI. The CDR3 extends over 16 amino acids. Trimming removed 5 bases from V and 2 bases from J, with 16 bases in between. The CDR3 DNA reads as TGTGCCAGCAGTAAATCCGGGACAAGTACTGGAAACACCATATATTTT. As protein: CASSKSGTSTGNTIYF.

The chain employs TRBV18 and TRBJ1-2, with TRBD1 identical over 7 bases. Germline trimming cut 6 bases from V and 7 bases from J; bases unmatched to any gene: 8. Germline CDR1 is KGHSH and CDR2 is LQKENI. The CDR3 contains 13 residues. The CDR3 protein is CASSPDREFGYTF. CDR3 bases: TGTGCCAGCTCCCCAGACAGGGAATTTGGCTACACCTTC.

In this sample, this clone turned up a few times. The chain joins TRBV18 to TRBJ1-1, with TRBD1 as a possible D gene (5 bases). Trimming took 6 bases from V and 5 from J, leaving 7 bases between them. Germline V CDR1 and CDR2: KGHSH, LQKENI. The CDR3 has 11 residues. The CDR3 spells CASSRQTEAFF. The CDR3 bases are TGTGCCAGCTCTCGACAGACTGAAGCTTTCTTT.

This clone was counted only a few times. The gene calls are TRBV7-9 and TRBJ2-3; TRBD2 agrees at 7 bases. V was clipped by 5 bases and J by 6 bases; unmatched bases: 11. The CDR3 consists of 15 residues. CDR1 is SEHNR, CDR2 FQNEAQ, per germline (reference sequence). The chain's CDR3 is CASSPRDYLVDTQYF. As DNA, the CDR3 is TGTGCCAGCAGCCCCAGGGACTATTTGGTGGATACGCAGTATTTT.

The chain uses TRBV7-9 and TRBJ1-1, with a tentative D call TRBD1 (6 bases). Germline V lookup: CDR1 SEHNR, CDR2 FQNEAQ (reference sequence). V lost 5 bases to trimming and J lost 3 bases, with 10 bases between them. The CDR3 runs to 13 residues. For the CDR3, the DNA is TGTGCCAGCAGCCCCGGGGGGCACACTGAAGCTTTCTTT. Protein sequence: CASSPGGHTEAFF.

The chain has TRBV4-3 and TRBJ1-2; TRBD1 might be the D (5 bases). The germline V gene has CDR1 LGHNA and CDR2 YSLEER. The CDR3 runs to 15 residues. The V end was cut by 0 bases, the J end by 8 bases, with 16 bases between. CDR3 in amino acids: CASSQDGAALGGYTF. The CDR3 DNA is TGCGCCAGCAGCCAAGATGGGGCAGCCCTCGGGGGCTACACCTTC.

The rearrangement joins TRBV19 to TRBJ1-1, with TRBD1 matching 7 bases. Germline V gives CDR1 LNHDA, CDR2 SQIVND (reference sequence). The CDR3 totals 13 residues. Germline trimming cut 10 bases from V and 1 base from J; bases unmatched to any gene: 6. The CDR3 DNA is TGTGCCACCAAGGGGACAGAGAACACTGAAGCTTTCTTT. It specifies CATKGTENTEAFF.

The chain employs TRBV7-3 and TRBJ2-1; the D gene is possibly TRBD1 (6 bases). The CDR3 is 15 amino acids. Looked up from germline, CDR1 is SGHTA and CDR2 is FQGTGA. Trimming removed 2 bases from V and 7 bases from J, with 15 bases in between. The CDR3 reads CASSLLGGPRNEQFF. The CDR3 nucleotides read TGTGCCAGCAGCTTATTAGGGGGTCCGAGGAATGAGCAGTTCTTC.

The chain carries TRBV19 and TRBJ1-2, with 8 nucleotides matching TRBD1. Germline-derived CDR1 and CDR2 are LNHDA and SQIVND (reference sequence). The V segment lost 2 bases and the J segment 0 bases; nucleotides outside the gene matches: 14. This CDR3 has 19 amino acids. CDR3 amino acids: CASSIWRMAGGNPNYGYTF. Written as DNA, the CDR3 is TGTGCCAGTAGTATATGGCGCATGGCAGGGGGCAATCCTAACTATGGCTACACCTTC. Full variable domain (outside the CDR3, taken from reference TRBV19 and TRBJ1-2): DGGITQSPKYLFRKEGQNVTLSCEQNLNHDAMYWYRQDPGQGLRLIYYSQIVNDFQKGDIAEGYSVSREKKESFPLTVTSAQKNPTAFYLCASSIWRMAGGNPNYGYTFGSGTRLTVV.

The chain couples TRBV27 to TRBJ1-5; D remains unclear. The CDR3 is made up of 13 amino acids. Germline V gives CDR1 MNHEY, CDR2 SMNVEV (reference sequence). The ends were cut back, 5 bases at V and 15 bases at J, with 20 bases in the middle. CDR3 amino acids: CASSQTPGSPRHF. As DNA, the CDR3 is TGTGCCAGCAGTCAAACCCCCGGTAGCCCGAGGCATTTT.

This chain links TRBV4-3 with TRBJ2-7, with TRBD2 matching 8 bases. This CDR3 is built from 15 residues. The germline V gene encodes CDR1 LGHNA and CDR2 YSLEER. Trimming took 3 bases from V and 1 from J; bases not matched to a gene: 5. CDR3 nucleotides: TGCGCCAGCAGCCAGGATAGCGGGGAATCCTACGAGCAGTACTTC. It codes for CASSQDSGESYEQYF.

The chain is built from TRBV29-1 and TRBJ2-1; TRBD2 agrees at 10 bases. V was clipped by 4 bases and J by 4 bases; unmatched bases: 22. The CDR3 has 20 residues. The V gene's germline CDR1 is SQVTM and CDR2 ANQGSEA. The CDR3 here is CSVGRVGGGNSGRTYNEQFF. The CDR3 coding sequence is TGCAGCGTTGGAAGGGTTGGGGGGGGAAATAGCGGGAGGACTTACAATGAGCAGTTCTTC.

The J gene is TRBJ2-7, the V gene TRBV28; 7 bases are shared with TRBD1. The junction had 10 bases not matched to a gene; V was cut back by 6 bases and J by 2 bases. Per the germline V gene, CDR1 is MDHEN and CDR2 is SYDVKM. The CDR3 is 15 amino acids. CDR3 DNA sequence: TGTGCCAGCAGCGATAGACAGGGAGACGCCTACGAGCAGTACTTC. Protein product: CASSDRQGDAYEQYF.

V gene TRBV28 combines with J gene TRBJ1-5; D perhaps matches TRBD1 (5 bases). Germline CDR1 reads MDHEN; CDR2 reads SYDVKM. This CDR3 is 14 amino acids long. V was cut by 5 bases and J by 6 bases, with 14 bases left in between. CDR3 nucleotides: TGTGCCAGCAGTCCGGGGGATCTCATTCAGCCCCAGCATTTT. Its protein is CASSPGDLIQPQHF.

The chain has TRBV6-5 and TRBJ2-1; maybe TRBD2 (6 bases). Germline V gene sequence: CDR1 MNHEY, CDR2 SVGAGI. V lost 7 bases and J lost 10, with 14 bases in between. The CDR3 runs to 12 residues. The CDR3 sequence is CASTSPGVEQFF. DNA for the CDR3: TGTGCCAGCACTTCCCCGGGAGTGGAGCAGTTCTTC.

This clone was recorded once. The chain uses TRBV7-3 and TRBJ2-2; TRBD2 is a possible D gene (5 bases). CDR1 and CDR2 from the germline V gene are SGHTA and FQGTGA. V gave up 4 bases and J gave up 6 bases, with 9 bases separating them. CDR3 length: 13 residues. The CDR3 protein is CASSSTSSGELFF. In nucleotides, the CDR3 is TGTGCCAGCAGCTCTACTAGTTCCGGGGAGCTGTTTTTT.